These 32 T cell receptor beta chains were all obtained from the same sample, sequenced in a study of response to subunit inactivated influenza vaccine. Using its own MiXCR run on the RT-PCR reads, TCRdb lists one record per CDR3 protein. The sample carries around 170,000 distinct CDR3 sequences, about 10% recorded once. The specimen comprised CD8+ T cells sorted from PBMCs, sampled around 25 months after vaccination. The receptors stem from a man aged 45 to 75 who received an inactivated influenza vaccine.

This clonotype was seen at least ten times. CDR3 amino acids: CSVLGRGNTGELFF. DNA of the CDR3: TGCAGCGTCCTGGGGAGGGGTAACACCGGGGAGCTGTTTTTT. The genes are TRBV29-1 and TRBJ2-2, with 7 nucleotides matching TRBD2. V lost 6 bases, J lost 2 bases, and 6 bases stayed unmatched. CDR1 is SQVTM, CDR2 ANQGSEA, per germline. CDR3 size: 14 residues.

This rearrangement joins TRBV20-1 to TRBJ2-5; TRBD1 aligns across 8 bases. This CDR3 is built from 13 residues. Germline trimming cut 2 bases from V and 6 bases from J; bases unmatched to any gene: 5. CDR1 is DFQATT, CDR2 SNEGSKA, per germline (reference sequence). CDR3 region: CSARQGAQKTQYF. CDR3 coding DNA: TGCAGTGCTAGACAGGGGGCGCAGAAGACCCAGTACTTC.

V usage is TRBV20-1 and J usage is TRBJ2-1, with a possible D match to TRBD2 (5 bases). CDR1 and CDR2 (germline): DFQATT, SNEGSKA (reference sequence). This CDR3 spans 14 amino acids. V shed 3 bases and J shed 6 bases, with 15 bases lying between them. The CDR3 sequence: CSARNLAGPNEQFF. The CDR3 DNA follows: TGCAGTGCTAGGAACCTAGCCGGACCCAATGAGCAGTTCTTC.

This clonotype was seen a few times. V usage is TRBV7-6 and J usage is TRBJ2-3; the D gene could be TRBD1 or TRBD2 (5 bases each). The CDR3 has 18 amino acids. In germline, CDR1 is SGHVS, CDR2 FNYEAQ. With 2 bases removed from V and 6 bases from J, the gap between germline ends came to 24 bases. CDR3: CASSLTVGGTTSADTQYF. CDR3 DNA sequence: TGTGCCAGCAGCTTAACTGTTGGGGGTACTACTAGTGCGGATACGCAGTATTTT.

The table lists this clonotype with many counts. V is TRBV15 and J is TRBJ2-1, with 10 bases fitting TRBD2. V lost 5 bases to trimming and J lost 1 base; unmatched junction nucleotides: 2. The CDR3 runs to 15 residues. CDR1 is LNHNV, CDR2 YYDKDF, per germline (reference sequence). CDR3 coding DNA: TGTGCCACCAGCCAGCGGGAGGGTTCCTACAATGAGCAGTTCTTC. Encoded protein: CATSQREGSYNEQFF.

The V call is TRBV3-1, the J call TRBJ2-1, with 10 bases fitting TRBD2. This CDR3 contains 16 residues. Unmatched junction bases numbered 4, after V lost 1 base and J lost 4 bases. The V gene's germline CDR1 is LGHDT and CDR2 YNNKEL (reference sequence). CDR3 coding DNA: TGTGCCAGCAGCCAAGTTAGCGGGGGGCCTTACAATGAGCAGTTCTTC. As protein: CASSQVSGGPYNEQFF.

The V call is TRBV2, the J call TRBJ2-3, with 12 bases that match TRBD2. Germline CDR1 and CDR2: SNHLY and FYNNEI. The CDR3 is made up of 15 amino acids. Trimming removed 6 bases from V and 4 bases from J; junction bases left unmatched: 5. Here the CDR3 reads CASSTSGRSADTQYF. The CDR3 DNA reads TGTGCCAGCAGCACTAGCGGGAGGTCGGCAGATACGCAGTATTTT.

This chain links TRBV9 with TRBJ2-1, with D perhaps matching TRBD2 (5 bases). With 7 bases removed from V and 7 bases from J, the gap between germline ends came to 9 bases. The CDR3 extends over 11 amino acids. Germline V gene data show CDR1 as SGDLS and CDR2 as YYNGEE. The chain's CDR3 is CASGSGNEQFF. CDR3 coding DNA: TGTGCCAGCGGGAGCGGTAATGAGCAGTTCTTC.

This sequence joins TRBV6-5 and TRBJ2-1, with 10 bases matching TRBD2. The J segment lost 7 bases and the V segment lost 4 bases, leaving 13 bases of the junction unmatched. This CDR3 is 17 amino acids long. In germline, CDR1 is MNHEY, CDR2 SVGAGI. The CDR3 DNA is TGTGCCAGCAGTTTAGCTCCGGTTAGACTAGCGGGTAATGAGCAGTTCTTC. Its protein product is CASSLAPVRLAGNEQFF.

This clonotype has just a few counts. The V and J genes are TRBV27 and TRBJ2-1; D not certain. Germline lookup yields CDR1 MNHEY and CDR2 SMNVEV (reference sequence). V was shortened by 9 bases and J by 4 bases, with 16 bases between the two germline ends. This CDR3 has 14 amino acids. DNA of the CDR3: TGTGCCAGTTCGCCTTGGGCGGCATACAATGAGCAGTTCTTC. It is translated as CASSPWAAYNEQFF.

In DNA, the CDR3 is TGCGCCAGCAGCCAAAGCTTCCTCGAGAATGAGCAGTTCTTC. It yields the protein CASSQSFLENEQFF. The V gene is TRBV4-3, the J gene TRBJ2-1; D is uncertain. V was cut by 2 bases and J by 7 bases, with 12 bases left in between. The length of the CDR3 is 14 residues. Looked up from germline, CDR1 is LGHNA and CDR2 is YSLEER.

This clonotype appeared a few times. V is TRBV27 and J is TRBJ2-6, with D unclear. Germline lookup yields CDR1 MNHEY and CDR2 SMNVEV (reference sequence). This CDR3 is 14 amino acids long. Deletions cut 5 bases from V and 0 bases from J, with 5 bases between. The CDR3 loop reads CASSALSGANVLTF. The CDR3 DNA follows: TGTGCCAGCAGTGCCCTCTCTGGGGCCAACGTCCTGACTTTC.

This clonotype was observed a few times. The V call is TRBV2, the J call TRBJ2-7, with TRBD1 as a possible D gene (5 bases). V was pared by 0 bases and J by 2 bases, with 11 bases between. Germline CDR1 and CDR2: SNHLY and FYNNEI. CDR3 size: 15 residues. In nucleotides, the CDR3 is TGTGCCAGCAGTGAAGCAAGGGGTATGACCTACGAGCAGTACTTC. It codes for CASSEARGMTYEQYF.

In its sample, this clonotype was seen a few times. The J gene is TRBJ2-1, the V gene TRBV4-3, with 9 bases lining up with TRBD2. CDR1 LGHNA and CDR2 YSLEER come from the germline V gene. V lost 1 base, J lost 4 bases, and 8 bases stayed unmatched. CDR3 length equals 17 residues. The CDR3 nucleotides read TGCGCCAGCAGCCAAGCCCTAATGGCGGGAGGGTACAATGAGCAGTTCTTC. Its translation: CASSQALMAGGYNEQFF.

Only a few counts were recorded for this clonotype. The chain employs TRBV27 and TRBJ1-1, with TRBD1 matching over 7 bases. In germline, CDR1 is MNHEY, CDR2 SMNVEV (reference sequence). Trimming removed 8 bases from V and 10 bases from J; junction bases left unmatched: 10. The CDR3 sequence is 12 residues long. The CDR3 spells CASGFRGQGAFF. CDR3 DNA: TGTGCCAGCGGCTTTAGGGGGCAAGGAGCTTTCTTT.

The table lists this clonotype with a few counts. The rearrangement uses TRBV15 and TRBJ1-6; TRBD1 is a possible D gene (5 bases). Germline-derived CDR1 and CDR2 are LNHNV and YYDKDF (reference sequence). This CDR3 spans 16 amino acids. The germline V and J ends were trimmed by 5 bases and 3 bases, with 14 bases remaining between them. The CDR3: CATSSRAGIYNSPLHF. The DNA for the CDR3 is TGTGCCACCAGCTCGCGGGCAGGGATCTATAATTCACCCCTCCACTTT.

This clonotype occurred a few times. This CDR3 reads CASSLRGQGYNEQFF. The CDR3 bases are TGTGCCAGCAGTTTGCGGGGCCAGGGTTACAATGAGCAGTTCTTC. The chain combines TRBV6-2 or TRBV6-3 with TRBJ2-1, with D possibly matching TRBD2 (6 bases). Per the germline V gene, CDR1 is MNHEY and CDR2 is SVGEGT. The CDR3 covers 15 residues. Between the trimmed V and J ends, which lost 4 bases and 4 bases, there was a span of 14 bases.

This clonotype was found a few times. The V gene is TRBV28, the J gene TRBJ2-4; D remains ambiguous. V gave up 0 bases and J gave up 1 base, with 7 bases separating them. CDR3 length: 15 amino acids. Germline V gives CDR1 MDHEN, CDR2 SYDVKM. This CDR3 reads CASSLWVEAKNIQYF. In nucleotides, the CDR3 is TGTGCCAGCAGTTTATGGGTAGAGGCCAAAAACATTCAGTACTTC.

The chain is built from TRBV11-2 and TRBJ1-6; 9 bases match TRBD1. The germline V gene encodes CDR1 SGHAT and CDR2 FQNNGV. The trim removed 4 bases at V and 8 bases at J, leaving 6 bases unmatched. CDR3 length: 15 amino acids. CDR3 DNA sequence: TGTGCCAGCAGCTCCCGGGACAGGGAGTATTCACCCCTCCACTTT. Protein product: CASSSRDREYSPLHF.

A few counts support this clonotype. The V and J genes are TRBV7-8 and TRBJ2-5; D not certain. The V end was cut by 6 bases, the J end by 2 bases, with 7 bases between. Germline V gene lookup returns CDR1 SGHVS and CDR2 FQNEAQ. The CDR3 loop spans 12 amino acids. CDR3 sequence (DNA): TGTGCCAGCAGAACCAAACAAGAGACCCAGTACTTC. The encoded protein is CASRTKQETQYF.

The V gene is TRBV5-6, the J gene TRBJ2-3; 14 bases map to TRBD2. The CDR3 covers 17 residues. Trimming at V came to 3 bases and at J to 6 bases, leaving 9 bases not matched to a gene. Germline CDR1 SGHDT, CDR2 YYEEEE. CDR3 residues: CASSSPGLAGAGDTQYF. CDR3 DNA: TGTGCCAGCAGCTCCCCGGGACTAGCGGGAGCTGGGGATACGCAGTATTTT.

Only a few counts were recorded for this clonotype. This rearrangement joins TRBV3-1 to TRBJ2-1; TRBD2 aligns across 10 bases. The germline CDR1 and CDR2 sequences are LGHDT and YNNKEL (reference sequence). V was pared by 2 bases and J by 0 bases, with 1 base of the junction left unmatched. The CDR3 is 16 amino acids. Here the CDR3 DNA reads TGTGCCAGCAGCCAACCTAGCGGGAGCTCCTACAATGAGCAGTTCTTC. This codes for CASSQPSGSSYNEQFF.

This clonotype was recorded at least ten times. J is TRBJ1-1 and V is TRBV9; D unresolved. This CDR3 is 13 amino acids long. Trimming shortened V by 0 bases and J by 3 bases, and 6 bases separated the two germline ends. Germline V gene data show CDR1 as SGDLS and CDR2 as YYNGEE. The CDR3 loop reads CASSVGIHTEAFF. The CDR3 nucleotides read TGTGCCAGCAGCGTAGGTATCCACACTGAAGCTTTCTTT.

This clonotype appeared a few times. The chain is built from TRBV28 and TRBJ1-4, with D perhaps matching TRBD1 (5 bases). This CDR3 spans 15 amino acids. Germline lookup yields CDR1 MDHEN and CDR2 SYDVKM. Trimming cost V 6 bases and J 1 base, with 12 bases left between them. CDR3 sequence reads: CASRNWGGTNEKLFF. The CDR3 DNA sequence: TGTGCCAGCAGGAATTGGGGGGGAACTAATGAAAAACTGTTTTTT.

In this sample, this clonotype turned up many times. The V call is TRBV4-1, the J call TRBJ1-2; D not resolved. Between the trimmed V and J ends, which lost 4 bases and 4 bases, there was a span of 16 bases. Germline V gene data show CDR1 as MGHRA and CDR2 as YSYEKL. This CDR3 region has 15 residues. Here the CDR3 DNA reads TGCGCCAGCAGCCTCGGGCAAGCAGAGGTCTATGGCTACACCTTC. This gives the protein CASSLGQAEVYGYTF.

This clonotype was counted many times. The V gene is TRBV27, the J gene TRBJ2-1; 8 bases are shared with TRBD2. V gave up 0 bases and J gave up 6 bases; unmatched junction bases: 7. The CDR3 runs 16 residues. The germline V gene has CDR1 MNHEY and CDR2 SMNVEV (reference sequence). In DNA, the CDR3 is TGTGCCAGCAGTTTATCTACCGGGAGGGCGGCCAATGAGCAGTTCTTC. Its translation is CASSLSTGRAANEQFF.

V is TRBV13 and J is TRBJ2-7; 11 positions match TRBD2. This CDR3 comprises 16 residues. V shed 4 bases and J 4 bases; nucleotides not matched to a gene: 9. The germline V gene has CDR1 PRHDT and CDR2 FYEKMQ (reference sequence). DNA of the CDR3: TGTGCCAGCAGCTCGGCCGGGACTAGCGGATCTTACGAGCAGTACTTC. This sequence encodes CASSSAGTSGSYEQYF.

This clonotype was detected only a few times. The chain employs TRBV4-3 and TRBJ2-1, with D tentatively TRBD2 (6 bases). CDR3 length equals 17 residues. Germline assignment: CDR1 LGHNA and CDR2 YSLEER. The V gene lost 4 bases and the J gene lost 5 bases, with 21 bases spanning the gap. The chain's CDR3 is CASSRHQGGLADNEQFF. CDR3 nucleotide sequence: TGCGCCAGCAGCCGGCATCAGGGCGGCTTAGCGGACAATGAGCAGTTCTTC.

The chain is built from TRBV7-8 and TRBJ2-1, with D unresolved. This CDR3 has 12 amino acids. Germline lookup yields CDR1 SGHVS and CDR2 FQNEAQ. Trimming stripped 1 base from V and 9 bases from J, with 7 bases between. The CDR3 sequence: CASSLGDLEQFF. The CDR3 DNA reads TGTGCCAGCAGCTTAGGCGATCTTGAGCAGTTCTTC.

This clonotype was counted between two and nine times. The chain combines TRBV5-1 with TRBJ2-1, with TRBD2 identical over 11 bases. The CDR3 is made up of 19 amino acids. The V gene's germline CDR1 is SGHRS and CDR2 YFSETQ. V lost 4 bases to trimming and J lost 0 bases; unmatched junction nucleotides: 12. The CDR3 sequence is CASSPNQLAGETSYNEQFF. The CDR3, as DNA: TGCGCCAGCAGCCCCAATCAACTAGCGGGGGAAACCTCCTACAATGAGCAGTTCTTC.

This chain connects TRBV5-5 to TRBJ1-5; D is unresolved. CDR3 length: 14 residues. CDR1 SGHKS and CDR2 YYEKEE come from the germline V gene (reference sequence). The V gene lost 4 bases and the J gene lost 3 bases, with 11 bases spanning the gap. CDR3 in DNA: TGTGCCAGCAGCCCTGAAACGGTCAATCAGCCCCAGCATTTT. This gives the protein CASSPETVNQPQHF.

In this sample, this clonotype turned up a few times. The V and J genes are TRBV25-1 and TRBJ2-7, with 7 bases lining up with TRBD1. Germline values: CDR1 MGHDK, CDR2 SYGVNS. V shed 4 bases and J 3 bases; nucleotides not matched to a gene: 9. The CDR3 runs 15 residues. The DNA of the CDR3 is TGTGCCAGCAGTGCGACGACAGGGACCTACTACGAGCAGTACTTC. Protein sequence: CASSATTGTYYEQYF.